This entry features one T cell receptor (beta chain) sequence. Noted treatment: about 20 received Ad26.COV2.S at low or high dose, single or two shots; about 5 received placebo; per-sample allocation not given. Specimen acquisition occurred on day 63 following the initial vaccine or placebo injection. Aged 18-55 years, donor was enrolled in Boston in the early 2020s. This entry comes from a study of Ad26.COV2.S vaccination and SARS-CoV-2 variants. Study-wide background: Donor had been placed in the Ad26.COV2.S arm of the COV1001 trial.

The CDR3 contains 14 residues. Per germline, CDR1 SGHVS and CDR2 FNYEAQ. V lost 3 bases and J lost 5, with 14 bases in between. TCRdb keeps only in-frame clones here, not all; method: immunoSEQ multiplex PCR. Among about 350,000 clones listed, more than 75% were seen once. The clonotype originates from a person between 18 and 65 years old who received the Ad26.COV2.S COVID-19 vaccine or a placebo. V and J are TRBV7-6 and TRBJ2-7; possible D gene TRBD2, 6 bases. The source material was peripheral blood, sampled in a trial of Ad26.COV2.S vaccine versus placebo. As DNA, the CDR3 is TGTGCCAGCAGCTTCGCTAGCGAGATCCACGAGCAGTACTTC. Translation: CASSFASEIHEQYF.